The clone carrying this TCR beta chain was counted between two and nine times. What it binds is unknown. Preparation of the TCRbeta library involved a method that used unique molecular identifiers. One entry per CDR3 protein results from TCRdb running MiXCR on the PCR reads. The sample lists some 840,000 distinct CDR3 sequences, 15% to 20% seen once, with 5% in the top ten. The sample comes from a study of T-cell reconstitution after alpha-beta-depleted transplantation in children. Regarding the study as a whole: Fresh T-cell production supplied most of the T-cell counts and diversity seen one year after transplant. Expanded graft clones, several hundred of them, were reportedly the source of alpha-beta T cells about two months after transplant.

CDR3 length: 14 amino acids. Germline assignment: CDR1 DFQATT and CDR2 SNEGSKA (reference sequence). The V segment lost 0 bases and the J segment 3 bases; nucleotides outside the gene matches: 1. The starting material was PBMCs, mostly from graft donor cells, obtained 360 days after TCRalphabeta/CD19-depleted stem cell transplant. The gene calls are TRBV20-1 and TRBJ2-2; 7 bases fit TRBD2. The TCR sequence derives from a male patient between 10 and 17 years old who had a stem cell transplant for acute lymphoblastic leukemia, so the T cells may come from the graft donor. CDR3: CSARDGGYTGELFF. The CDR3 nucleotides read TGCAGTGCTAGAGACGGGGGGTACACCGGGGAGCTGTTTTTT.